The entry below gives a single TCR beta chain sequence along with its context. The antigen it binds to is not known. The library relied on 5' RACE. The input for every TCR library was 3500 ng of total RNA. For each sample, cDNA was synthesized in eight separate reactions using SMARTScribe reverse transcriptase. During cDNA synthesis, template switching was used to introduce unique molecular identifiers that contained a 6-nucleotide sample barcode. TCRalpha and TCRbeta cDNA was amplified by two nested PCRs of roughly 15 and 9 cycles, with bead purification after each PCR. Before amplification, cDNA was treated with uracil DNA-glycosylase and purified using the QIAquick PCR purification kit. The second PCR was the step at which Illumina TruSeq-compatible adapters and sample-specific barcodes were added. TapeStation and Qubit were used to check library quality and concentration, and 5 to 6 ng of each library went into the pool. Sequencing of pooled libraries was carried out on an Illumina HiSeq2500 single-index Rapid Run using 2 x 100 bp reads and custom sequencing primers. The original pipeline was this. MiGEC version 1.2.6 was used for UMI-based consensus assembly to correct PCR and sequencing errors. MiXCR version 2.1.1 was used to carry out V(D)J alignment, clonotype assembly and CDR3 extraction. To normalise gene usage, clonotype sharing and MAIT/NKT TCR abundance, the analysis used the top 1000, 10 000 and 20 000 clonotypes per sample. Diversity was computed as the inverse Simpson index with the vegan R package after downsampling to 27 000 UMIs. Paired Mann-Whitney U tests were applied to discordant twin pairs, with Benjamini-Hochberg correction for multiple testing. After reprocessing by TCRdb, each CDR3 protein sequence is one entry, and no DNA is given. The V and J calls shown here were made by TCRdb, not taken from the authors' results. This sample's table contains approximately 140,000 distinct CDR3 sequences. The ten most abundant clones make up 2.4% of the sample.

This sample was included in a study of monozygotic twins with inflammatory bowel disease (dated by TCRdb to about 2019). At the level of the whole study: The full study comprised 28 monozygotic twin pairs: nine German pairs (four IBD-concordant, five IBD-discordant) and 19 IBD-discordant Danish pairs. The search for disease-associated traits relied mainly on comparing IBD patients with their genetically identical healthy co-twins within discordant pairs. Each individual had, on average, about 151 000 unique TCRalpha sequences and 181 000 unique TCRbeta sequences available for analysis. Study-level results and caveats: No difference in repertoire similarity was observed between concordant and discordant twins, possibly owing to limited statistical power. Compared with healthy twins, IBD patients shared fewer clonotypes with other individuals, and the difference was most pronounced in patients with signs of disease activity. A decrease in TCRbeta repertoire diversity, as measured by inverse Simpson index, was observed in IBD patients compared with their healthy co-twins. Background noise and inter-individual variability may have been introduced into the repertoires by the differing immunosuppressive treatments among patients. The analysis was unable to tell different T cell subtypes apart. The results gave no support for a single strong signal or clonotype linked to IBD.

From each donor, a roughly 2.3 ml peripheral blood sample was collected into PAXgene tubes and stored at -80 degrees C. Without T cell sorting, total RNA was isolated from whole blood using the PAXgene blood miRNA kit on an automated QIAcube. Peripheral blood from monozygotic twin pairs concordant or discordant for inflammatory bowel disease was subjected to deep TCRalpha and TCRbeta repertoire profiling with unique molecular barcoding. Smoking habits were recorded for all twin pairs, with individuals classified as current, former or never smokers. The germline V gene (reference sequence) sets CDR1 to DFQATT and CDR2 to SNEGSKA. From its cysteine to its phenylalanine, the CDR3 spans 14 amino acids. Only the protein sequence is given.

The sequenced material came from blood. Recombination linked TRBV20-1 to TRBJ2-1; TCRdb's D call, TRBD1, is unchecked because there is no DNA. This clonotype was obtained from a human donor with ulcerative colitis or Crohn's disease, or a healthy co-twin of an affected twin (not recorded which). CDR3 region: CSAGARAGGNEQFF.